One sample yielded the 5 T cell receptor beta chains listed below, sequenced in a study of T-cell reconstitution after alpha-beta-depleted transplantation in children. Unique molecular identifiers featured in how the TCRbeta library was prepared. MiXCR, applied by TCRdb to the PCR reads, yields one record per CDR3 protein. The sample yields about 27,000 distinct CDR3 sequences, roughly a sixth seen once. Sample: PBMCs, mostly from graft donor cells, taken 60 days after TCRalphabeta/CD19-depleted stem cell transplant. All receptors come from a male patient between 2 and 15 years old who had a stem cell transplant for acute lymphoblastic leukemia, so the T cells may come from the graft donor.

This clonotype came up many times. The chain carries TRBV7-8 and TRBJ2-3; no reliable D call. V was pared by 2 bases and J by 6 bases, with 6 bases between. CDR1 and CDR2 (germline): SGHVS, FQNEAQ. This CDR3 comprises 12 residues. The CDR3: CASSLRRDTQYF. The DNA of the CDR3 is TGTGCCAGCAGCTTAAGGCGGGATACGCAGTATTTT.

This chain links TRBV20-1 with TRBJ2-3, with unresolved D. CDR3 length: 14 amino acids. Germline CDR1 DFQATT, CDR2 SNEGSKA (reference sequence). V lost 3 bases to trimming and J lost 0 bases, with 10 bases between them. The CDR3 coding sequence is TGCAGTGCTAGCGATCCGAGAAGCACAGATACGCAGTATTTT. It translates to CSASDPRSTDTQYF.

This clonotype has a count of ten or more. The chain employs TRBV4-3 and TRBJ1-4; TRBD1 agrees at 9 bases. After removal of 1 base from V and 8 bases from J, the junction contained 5 bases not matched to a gene. CDR1 LGHNA and CDR2 YSLEER come from the germline V gene. The CDR3 length is 15 residues. The CDR3 loop is CASSQGRQGGEKLFF. Written as DNA, the CDR3 is TGCGCCAGCAGCCAAGGGCGACAGGGGGGAGAAAAACTGTTTTTT.

This clonotype has at least ten counts. The chain carries TRBV3-1 and TRBJ2-7; 7 nucleotides match TRBD1. The CDR3 loop spans 15 amino acids. Germline CDR1 reads LGHDT; CDR2 reads YNNKEL (reference sequence). V lost 5 bases and J lost 1; bases outside the gene matches: 8. The CDR3 DNA sequence: TGTGCCAGCAGCTCGGAAGGGACAGCGTCCTACGAGCAGTACTTC. It encodes CASSSEGTASYEQYF.

This clonotype was seen more than once but under ten times. The chain carries TRBV7-6 and TRBJ2-2; 12 bases are a match to TRBD2. The V and J ends lost 3 bases and 7 bases, in that order; junction bases with no gene match: 9. Germline loops: CDR1 SGHVS, CDR2 FNYEAQ. The CDR3 has 17 amino acids. Here the CDR3 reads CASSFARLAGAFGELFF. The CDR3 DNA is TGTGCCAGCAGCTTCGCAAGACTAGCGGGGGCCTTCGGGGAGCTGTTTTTT.